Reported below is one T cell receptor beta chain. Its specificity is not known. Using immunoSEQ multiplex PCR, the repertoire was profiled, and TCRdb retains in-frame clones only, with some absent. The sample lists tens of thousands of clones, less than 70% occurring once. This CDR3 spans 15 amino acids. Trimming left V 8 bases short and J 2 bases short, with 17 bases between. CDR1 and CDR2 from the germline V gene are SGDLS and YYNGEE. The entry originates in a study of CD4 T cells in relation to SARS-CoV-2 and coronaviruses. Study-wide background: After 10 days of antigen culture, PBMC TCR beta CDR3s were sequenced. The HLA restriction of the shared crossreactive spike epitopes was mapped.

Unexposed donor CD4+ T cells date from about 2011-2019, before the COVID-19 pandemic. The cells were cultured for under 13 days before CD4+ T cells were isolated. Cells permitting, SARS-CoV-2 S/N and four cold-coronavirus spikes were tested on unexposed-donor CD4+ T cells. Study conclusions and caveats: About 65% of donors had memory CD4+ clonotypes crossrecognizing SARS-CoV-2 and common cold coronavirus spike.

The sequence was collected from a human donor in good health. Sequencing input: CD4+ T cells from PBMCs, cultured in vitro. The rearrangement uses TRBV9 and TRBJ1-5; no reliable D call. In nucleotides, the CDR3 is TGTGCCAGTCAAGAAAATCTGCGGGGCAATCAGCCCCAGCATTTT. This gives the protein CASQENLRGNQPQHF.